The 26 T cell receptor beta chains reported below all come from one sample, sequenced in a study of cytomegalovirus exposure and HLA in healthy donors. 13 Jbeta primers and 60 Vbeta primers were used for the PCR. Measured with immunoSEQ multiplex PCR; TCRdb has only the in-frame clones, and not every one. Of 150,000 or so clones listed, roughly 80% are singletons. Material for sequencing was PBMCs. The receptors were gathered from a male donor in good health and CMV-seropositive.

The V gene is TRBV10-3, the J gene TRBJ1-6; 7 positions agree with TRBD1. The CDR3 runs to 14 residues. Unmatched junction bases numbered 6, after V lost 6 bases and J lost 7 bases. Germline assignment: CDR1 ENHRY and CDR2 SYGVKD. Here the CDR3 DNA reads TGTGCCATCAGGCCCGGGACAGAAAATTCACCCCTCCACTTT. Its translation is CAIRPGTENSPLHF.

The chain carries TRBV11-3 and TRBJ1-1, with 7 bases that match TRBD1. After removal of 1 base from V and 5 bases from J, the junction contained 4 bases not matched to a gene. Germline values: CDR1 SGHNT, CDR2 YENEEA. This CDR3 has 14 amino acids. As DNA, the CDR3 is TGTGCCAGCAGCTTAGGACAGGGCGGGACTGAAGCTTTCTTT. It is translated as CASSLGQGGTEAFF.

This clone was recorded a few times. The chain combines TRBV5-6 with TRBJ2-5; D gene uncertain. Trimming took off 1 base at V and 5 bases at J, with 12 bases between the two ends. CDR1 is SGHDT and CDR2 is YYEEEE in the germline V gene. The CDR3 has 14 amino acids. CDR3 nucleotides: TGTGCCAGCAGCTTGAATCCCCTATGGGAGACCCAGTACTTC. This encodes CASSLNPLWETQYF.

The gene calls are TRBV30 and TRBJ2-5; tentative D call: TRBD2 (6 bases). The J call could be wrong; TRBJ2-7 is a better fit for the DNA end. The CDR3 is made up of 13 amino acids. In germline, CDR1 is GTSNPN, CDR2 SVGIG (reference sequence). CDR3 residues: CAWSVLAGNEQYF. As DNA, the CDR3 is TGTGCCTGGAGTGTACTAGCAGGGAACGAGCAGTACTTC.

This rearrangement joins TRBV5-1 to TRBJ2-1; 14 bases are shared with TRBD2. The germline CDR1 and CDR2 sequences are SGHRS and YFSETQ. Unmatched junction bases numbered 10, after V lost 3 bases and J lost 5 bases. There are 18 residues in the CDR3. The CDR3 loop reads CASSWGLAGVVSHNEQFF. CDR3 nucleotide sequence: TGCGCCAGCAGCTGGGGACTAGCGGGAGTTGTTTCCCACAATGAGCAGTTCTTC.

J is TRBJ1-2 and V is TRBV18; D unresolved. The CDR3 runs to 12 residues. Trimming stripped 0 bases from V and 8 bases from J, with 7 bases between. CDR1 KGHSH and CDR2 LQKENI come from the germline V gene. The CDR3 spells CASSPPAGGYTF. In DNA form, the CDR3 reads TGTGCCAGCTCACCACCCGCGGGAGGCTACACCTTC.

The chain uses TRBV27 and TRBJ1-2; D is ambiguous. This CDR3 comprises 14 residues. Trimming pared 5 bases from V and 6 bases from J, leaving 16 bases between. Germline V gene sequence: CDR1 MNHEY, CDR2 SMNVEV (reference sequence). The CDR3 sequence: CASSPGIRGNGYTF. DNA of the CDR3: TGTGCCAGCAGTCCCGGGATTCGAGGTAATGGCTACACCTTC.

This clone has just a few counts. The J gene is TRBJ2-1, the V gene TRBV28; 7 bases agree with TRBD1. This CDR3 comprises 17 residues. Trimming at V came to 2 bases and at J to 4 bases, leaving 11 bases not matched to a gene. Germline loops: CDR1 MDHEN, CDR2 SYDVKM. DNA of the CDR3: TGTGCCAGCAGTTTAGTAAAGGGGGCGCGATTTTACAATGAGCAGTTCTTC. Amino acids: CASSLVKGARFYNEQFF.

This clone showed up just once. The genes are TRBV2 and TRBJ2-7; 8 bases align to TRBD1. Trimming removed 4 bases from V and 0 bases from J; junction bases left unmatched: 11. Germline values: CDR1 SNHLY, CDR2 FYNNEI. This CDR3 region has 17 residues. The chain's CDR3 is CASSAGQGTLISYEQYF. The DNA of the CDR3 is TGTGCCAGCAGTGCAGGACAGGGCACCCTTATCTCCTACGAGCAGTACTTC.

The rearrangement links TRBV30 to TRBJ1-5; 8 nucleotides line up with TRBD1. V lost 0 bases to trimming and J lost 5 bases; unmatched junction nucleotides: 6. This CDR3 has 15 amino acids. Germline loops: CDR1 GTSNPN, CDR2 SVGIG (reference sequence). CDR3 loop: CAWSVMAGGHQPQHF. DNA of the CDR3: TGTGCCTGGAGTGTAATGGCAGGGGGCCATCAGCCCCAGCATTTT.

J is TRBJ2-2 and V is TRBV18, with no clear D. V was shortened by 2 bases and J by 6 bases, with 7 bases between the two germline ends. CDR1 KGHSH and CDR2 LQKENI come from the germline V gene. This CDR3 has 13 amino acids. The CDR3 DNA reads TGTGCCAGCTCACCATACGGGTCCGGGGAGCTGTTTTTT. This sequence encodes CASSPYGSGELFF. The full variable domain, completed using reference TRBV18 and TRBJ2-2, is NAGVMQNPRHLVRRRGQEARLRCSPMKGHSHVYWYRQLPEEGLKFMVYLQKENIIDESGMPKERFSAEFPKEGPSILRIQQVVRGDSAAYFCASSPYGSGELFFGEGSRLTVL.

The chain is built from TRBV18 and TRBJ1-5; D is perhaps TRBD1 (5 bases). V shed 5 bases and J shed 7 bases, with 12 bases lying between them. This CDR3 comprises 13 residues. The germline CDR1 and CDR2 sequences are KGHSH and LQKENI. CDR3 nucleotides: TGTGCCAGCTCATCTGACAGATTCCAGCCCCAGCATTTT. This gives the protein CASSSDRFQPQHF.

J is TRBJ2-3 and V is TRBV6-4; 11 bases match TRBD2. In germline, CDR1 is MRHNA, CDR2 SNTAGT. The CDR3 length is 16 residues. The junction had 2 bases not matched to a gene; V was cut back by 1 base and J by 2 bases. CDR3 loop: CASSDLLAGDTDTQYF. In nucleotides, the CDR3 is TGTGCCAGCAGTGACTTACTAGCGGGGGACACAGATACGCAGTATTTT.

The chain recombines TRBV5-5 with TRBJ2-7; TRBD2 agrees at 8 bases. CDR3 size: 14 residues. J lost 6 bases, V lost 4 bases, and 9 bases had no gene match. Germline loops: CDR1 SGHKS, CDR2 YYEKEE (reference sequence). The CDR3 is CASSGGLVFSEQYF. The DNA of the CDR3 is TGTGCCAGCAGCGGGGGACTAGTGTTCTCCGAGCAGTACTTC.

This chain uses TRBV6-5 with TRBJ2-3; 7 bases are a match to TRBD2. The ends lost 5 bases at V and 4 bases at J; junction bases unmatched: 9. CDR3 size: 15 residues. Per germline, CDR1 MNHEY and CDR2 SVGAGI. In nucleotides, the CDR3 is TGTGCCAGCAGTCCCCGGGGGGTCCCACCAGATACGCAGTATTTT. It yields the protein CASSPRGVPPDTQYF.

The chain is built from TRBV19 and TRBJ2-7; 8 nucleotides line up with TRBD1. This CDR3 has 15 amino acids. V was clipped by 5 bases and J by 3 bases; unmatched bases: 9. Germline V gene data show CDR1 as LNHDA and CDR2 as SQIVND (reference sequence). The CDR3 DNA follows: TGTGCCAGTAGTCCTCAGGGGGCTTCCCTCTACGAGCAGTACTTC. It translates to CASSPQGASLYEQYF.

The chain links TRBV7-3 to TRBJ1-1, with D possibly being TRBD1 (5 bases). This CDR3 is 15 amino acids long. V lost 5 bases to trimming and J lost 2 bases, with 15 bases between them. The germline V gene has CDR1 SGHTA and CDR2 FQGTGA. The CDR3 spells CASSAFTGTNTEAFF. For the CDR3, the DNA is TGTGCCAGCAGCGCCTTTACAGGAACCAACACTGAAGCTTTCTTT.

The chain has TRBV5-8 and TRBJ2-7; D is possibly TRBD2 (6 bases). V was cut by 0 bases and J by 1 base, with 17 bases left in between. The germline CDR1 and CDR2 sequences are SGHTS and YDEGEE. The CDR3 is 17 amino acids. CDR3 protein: CASSLGRLLAPSYEQYF. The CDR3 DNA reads TGTGCCAGCAGCTTGGGTCGCCTCCTAGCGCCTTCCTACGAGCAGTACTTC.

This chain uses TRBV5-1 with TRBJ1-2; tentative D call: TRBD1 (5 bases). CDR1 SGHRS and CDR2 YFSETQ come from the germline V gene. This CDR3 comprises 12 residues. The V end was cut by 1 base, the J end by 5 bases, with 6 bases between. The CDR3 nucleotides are TGCGCCAGCAGCTTGCAGGGTTATGGCTACACCTTC. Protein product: CASSLQGYGYTF.

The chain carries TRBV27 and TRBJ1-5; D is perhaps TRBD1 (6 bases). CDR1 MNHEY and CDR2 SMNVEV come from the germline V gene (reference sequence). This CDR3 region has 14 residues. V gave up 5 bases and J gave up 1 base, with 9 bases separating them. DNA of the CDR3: TGTGCCAGCAGTCACAGGGCCAGCAATCAGCCCCAGCATTTT. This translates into CASSHRASNQPQHF.

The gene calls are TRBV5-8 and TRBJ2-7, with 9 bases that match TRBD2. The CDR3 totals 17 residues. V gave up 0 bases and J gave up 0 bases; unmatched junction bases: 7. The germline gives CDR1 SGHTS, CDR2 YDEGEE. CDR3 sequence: CASSLGLAVEGSYEQYF. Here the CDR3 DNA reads TGTGCCAGCAGCTTGGGACTAGCGGTCGAGGGCTCCTACGAGCAGTACTTC.

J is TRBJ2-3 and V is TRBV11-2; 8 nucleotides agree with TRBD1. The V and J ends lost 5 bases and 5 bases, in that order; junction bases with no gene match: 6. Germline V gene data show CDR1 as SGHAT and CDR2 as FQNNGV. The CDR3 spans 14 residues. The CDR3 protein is CASSTRQGRDTQYF. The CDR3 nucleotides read TGTGCCAGCAGCACCAGACAGGGGAGAGATACGCAGTATTTT.

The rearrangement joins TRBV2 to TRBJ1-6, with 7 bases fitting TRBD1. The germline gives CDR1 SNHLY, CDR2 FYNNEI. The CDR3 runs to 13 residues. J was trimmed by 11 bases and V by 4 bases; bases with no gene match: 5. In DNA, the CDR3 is TGTGCCAGCAGTGGACAGGGACAGCCACCCCTCCACTTT. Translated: CASSGQGQPPLHF.

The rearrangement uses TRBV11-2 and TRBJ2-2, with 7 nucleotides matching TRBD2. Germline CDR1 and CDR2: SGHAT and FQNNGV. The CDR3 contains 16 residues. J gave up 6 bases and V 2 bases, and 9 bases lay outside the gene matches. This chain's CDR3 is CASSLLAAIRSGELFF. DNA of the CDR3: TGTGCCAGCAGCTTACTAGCGGCTATCCGGTCCGGGGAGCTGTTTTTT.

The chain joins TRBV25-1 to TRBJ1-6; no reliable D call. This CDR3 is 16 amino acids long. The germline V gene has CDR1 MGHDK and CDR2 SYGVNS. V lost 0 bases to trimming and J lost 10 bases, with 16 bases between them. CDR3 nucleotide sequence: TGTGCCAGCAGTGAATATGGCGGGGAAGGGTACTCACCCCTCCACTTT. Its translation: CASSEYGGEGYSPLHF. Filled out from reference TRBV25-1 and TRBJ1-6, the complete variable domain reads EADIYQTPRYLVIGTGKKITLECSQTMGHDKMYWYQQDPGMELHLIHYSYGVNSTEKGDLSSESTVSRIRTEHFPLTLESARPSHTSQYLCASSEYGGEGYSPLHFGNGTRLTVT.

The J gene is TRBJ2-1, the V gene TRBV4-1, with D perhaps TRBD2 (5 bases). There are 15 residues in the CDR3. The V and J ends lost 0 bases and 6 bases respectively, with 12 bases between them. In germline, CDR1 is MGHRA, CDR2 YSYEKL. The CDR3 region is CASSQELSGVNEQFF. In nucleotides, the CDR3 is TGCGCCAGCAGCCAAGAATTAAGCGGAGTCAATGAGCAGTTCTTC.